This T cell receptor (beta chain) originates from a study of control samples from healthy donors and cancer patients. Produced via immunoSEQ multiplex PCR; TCRdb's table is partial and in-frame only. Of approximately 100,000 clones listed, almost 90% are singletons. V lost 2 bases and J lost 5; bases outside the gene matches: 7. This CDR3 region has 16 residues. Germline assignment: CDR1 SGHRS and CDR2 YFSETQ. Material: blood. The clonotype originates from a man between 25 and 39 years old in good health. The V gene is TRBV5-1, the J gene TRBJ2-1, with TRBD2 identical over 10 bases. This CDR3 reads CASSLSTSGAHNEQFF. The DNA for the CDR3 is TGCGCCAGCAGCTTATCAACTAGCGGGGCCCACAATGAGCAGTTCTTC.